This T cell receptor beta chain was obtained from a study of cytomegalovirus exposure and HLA in healthy donors. This CDR3 is built from 14 residues. V was clipped by 1 base and J by 0 bases, with 8 bases between them. CDR1 and CDR2 (germline): SGHDT, YYEEEE. Only a few counts were recorded for this clone. Its antigen is undetermined. Study-level findings and limits: A missense DCLRE1C variant was associated with V- and J-gene trimming of TCR beta chains in a later analysis, and an independent cohort replicated the association.

In the PCR, 60 Vbeta and 13 Jbeta primers were used. The assay was immunoSEQ multiplex PCR, and TCRdb's table has in-frame clones only and misses some. This sample has 75,000 to 80,000 clones, with roughly four fifths found just once. This chain connects TRBV5-6 to TRBJ2-7, with D perhaps matching TRBD2 (7 bases). The sequence came from a male donor in good health and CMV-seropositive. Material: PBMCs. CDR3 protein: CASSLRGGSYEQYF. Here the CDR3 DNA reads TGTGCCAGCAGCTTGAGGGGGGGCTCCTACGAGCAGTACTTC.